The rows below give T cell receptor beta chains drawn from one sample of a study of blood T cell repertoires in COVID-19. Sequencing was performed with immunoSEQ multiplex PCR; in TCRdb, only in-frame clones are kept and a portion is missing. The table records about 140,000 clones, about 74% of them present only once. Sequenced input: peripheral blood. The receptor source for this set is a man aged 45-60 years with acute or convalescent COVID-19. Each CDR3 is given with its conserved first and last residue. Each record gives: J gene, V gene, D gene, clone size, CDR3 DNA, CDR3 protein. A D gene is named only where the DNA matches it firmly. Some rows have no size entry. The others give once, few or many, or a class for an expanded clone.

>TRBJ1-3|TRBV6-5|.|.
TGTGCCAGCAGGTCAGCAGGTTTCTTTTTT
CASRSAGFFF
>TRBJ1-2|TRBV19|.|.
TGTGCCAGTACTTATACCGGGACTACCTATGGCTACACCTTC
CASTYTGTTYGYTF
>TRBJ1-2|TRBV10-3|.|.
TGTGCCATCAGTGAGACACGACAAGAAAACTATGGCTACACCTTC
CAISETRQENYGYTF
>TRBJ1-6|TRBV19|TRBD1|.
TGTGCCAGTAGGTCGACAGGGGGAGATTCACCCCTCCACTTT
CASRSTGGDSPLHF
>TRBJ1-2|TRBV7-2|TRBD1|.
TGTGCCAGCAGCTTTTCGACAGGGGCCTATGGCTACACCTTC
CASSFSTGAYGYTF
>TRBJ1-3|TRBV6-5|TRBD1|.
TGTGCCAGCAGTTACACAGGGGTTCTCGCTGGAAACACCATATATTTT
CASSYTGVLAGNTIYF
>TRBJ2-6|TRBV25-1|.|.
TGTGCCAGCAGTGAACTGGGACTGAGCGTCTCTGGGGCCAACGTCCTGACTTTC
CASSELGLSVSGANVLTF
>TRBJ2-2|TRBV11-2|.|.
TGTGCCAGCAGCCCTCAGGGAACCGGGGAGCTGTTTTTT
CASSPQGTGELFF
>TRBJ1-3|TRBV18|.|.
TGTGCCAGCTCACCACAGGGTTCGGGAGGAAACACCATATATTTT
CASSPQGSGGNTIYF
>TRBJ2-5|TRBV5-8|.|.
TGTGCCAGCAACTTCTGGGGGGGCGATTCCGAGACCCAGTACTTC
CASNFWGGDSETQYF
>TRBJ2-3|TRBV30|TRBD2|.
TGTGCCTGGAGTGTACTAGCGGGGGCGGGAGATACGCAGTATTTT
CAWSVLAGAGDTQYF
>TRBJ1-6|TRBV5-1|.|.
TGCGCCAGCAGCCCGACCCCCCTCGGGGTGAGCTCCTATAATTCACCCCTCCACTTT
CASSPTPLGVSSYNSPLHF
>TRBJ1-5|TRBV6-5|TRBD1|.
TGTGCCAGCAGCCGACAGGGCGATCAGCCCCAGCATTTT
CASSRQGDQPQHF
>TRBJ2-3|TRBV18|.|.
TGTGCCAGCTCACCCCAGGGGCGGGCAGATACGCAGTATTTT
CASSPQGRADTQYF
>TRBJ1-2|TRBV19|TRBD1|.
TGTGCCAGTAGTCTAACAGGGGTGGGCGATGGCTACACCTTC
CASSLTGVGDGYTF
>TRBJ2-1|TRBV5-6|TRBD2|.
TGTGCCAGCAGCGGAATTTTGAGCGGGGGGGCCGGTGAGCAGTTCTTC
CASSGILSGGAGEQFF
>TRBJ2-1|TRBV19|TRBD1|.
TGTGCCAGTAGCAGGGGGTCCTATGGCAATGAGCAGTTCTTC
CASSRGSYGNEQFF
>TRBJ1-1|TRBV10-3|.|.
TGTGCCATCAGTGGGGCAGGGATCACTGAAGCTTTCTTT
CAISGAGITEAFF
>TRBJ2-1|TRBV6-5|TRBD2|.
TGTGCCAGCAGTTACATGGCGGGGGGGCGGAATGAGCAGTTCTTC
CASSYMAGGRNEQFF
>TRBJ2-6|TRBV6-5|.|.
TGTGCCAGCACACAACAGGGTGCTGGGGCCAACGTCCTGACTTTC
CASTQQGAGANVLTF
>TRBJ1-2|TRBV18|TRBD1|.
TGTGCCAGCTCACCACCGTATGGGACAGTTCTTCAGGTTGGGTATGGCTACACCTTC
CASSPPYGTVLQVGYGYTF
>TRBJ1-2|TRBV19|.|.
TGTGCCAGTAGCCTGGGTCCCTCGGGGGGCTACACCTTC
CASSLGPSGGYTF
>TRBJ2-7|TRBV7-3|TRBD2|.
TGTGCCAGCAGCTCTAGCGGGGGGGCCGGCGAGCAGTACTTC
CASSSSGGAGEQYF
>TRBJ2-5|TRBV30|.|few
TGTGCCTGGAGAGGGGGGGGGCCCCCATCCGAGACCCAGTACTTC
CAWRGGGPPSETQYF
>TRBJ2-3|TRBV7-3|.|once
TGTGCCAGCAGCTTAAACGGGTTCCCAGATACGCAGTATTTT
CASSLNGFPDTQYF
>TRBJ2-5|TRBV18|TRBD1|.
TGTGCCAGCTCACCCGGGACAGGGGGCAAGACCCAGTACTTC
CASSPGTGGKTQYF
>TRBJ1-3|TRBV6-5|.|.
TGTGCCAGCAGTACCGACGGTGCAGGGAACACCATATATTTT
CASSTDGAGNTIYF
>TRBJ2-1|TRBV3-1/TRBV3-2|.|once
TGTGCCAGCAGCCCCAGGACTCAAATCTCCTACAATGAGCAGTTCTTC
CASSPRTQISYNEQFF
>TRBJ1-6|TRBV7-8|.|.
TGTGCCAGCAGCTCGGGAGTTAGCAATTCACCCCTCCACTTT
CASSSGVSNSPLHF
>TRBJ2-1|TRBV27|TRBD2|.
TGTGCCAGCAGTTTATCGGCCGGGACTAGCGGGCAGTTCTACAATGAGCAGTTCTTC
CASSLSAGTSGQFYNEQFF
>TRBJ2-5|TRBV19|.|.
TGTGCCAGTAGTATAAACAGGGCACTACAAGAGACCCAGTACTTC
CASSINRALQETQYF
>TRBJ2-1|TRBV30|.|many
TGTGCCTGGAGTGTACCTCGAGCTAGCTCCTACAATGAGCAGTTCTTC
CAWSVPRASSYNEQFF
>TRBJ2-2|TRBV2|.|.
TGTGCCAGCAGTTACAGGGAAGTCGAGGAGCTGTTTTTT
CASSYREVEELFF